This record covers a single T cell receptor beta chain. The antigen remains unidentified. This sample was included in a study of T-cell memory formation after mild COVID-19. The overall study: Among the donors, TCR clusters were largely specific to each donor.

Study-wide results and caveats: Clones that contracted clustered mainly in CM and EM if CD4+ and in EMRA if CD8+. Memory cells collected pre-infection included some clones that later responded, suggesting cross-reactive memory joined.

Employing constant-segment primers, 5'RACE generated TCR alpha and TCR beta cDNA libraries bearing sample barcodes and UMIs. In TCRdb, the 5' RACE reads were re-called with MiXCR into one record per CDR3 protein. The repertoire includes more than 80,000 distinct CDR3 sequences, around an eighth of them detected once, and approximately 30% sits in the top ten. The J segment lost 6 bases and the V segment lost 1 base, leaving 4 bases of the junction unmatched. CDR1 is SGHDN, CDR2 FVKESK, per germline. The CDR3 runs to 14 residues. This clonotype was sampled from an adult woman who had mild COVID-19 (a few samples of this study predate the infection). Cell type and time point are not known. Specimen: PBMCs or a T cell subset sorted from them (not recorded which). The rearrangement uses TRBV14 and TRBJ2-7, with 9 nucleotides matching TRBD2. The CDR3 DNA reads TGTGCCAGCAGCCAAGTAGCGGGAGTCGCCGAGCAGTACTTC. Residues: CASSQVAGVAEQYF.